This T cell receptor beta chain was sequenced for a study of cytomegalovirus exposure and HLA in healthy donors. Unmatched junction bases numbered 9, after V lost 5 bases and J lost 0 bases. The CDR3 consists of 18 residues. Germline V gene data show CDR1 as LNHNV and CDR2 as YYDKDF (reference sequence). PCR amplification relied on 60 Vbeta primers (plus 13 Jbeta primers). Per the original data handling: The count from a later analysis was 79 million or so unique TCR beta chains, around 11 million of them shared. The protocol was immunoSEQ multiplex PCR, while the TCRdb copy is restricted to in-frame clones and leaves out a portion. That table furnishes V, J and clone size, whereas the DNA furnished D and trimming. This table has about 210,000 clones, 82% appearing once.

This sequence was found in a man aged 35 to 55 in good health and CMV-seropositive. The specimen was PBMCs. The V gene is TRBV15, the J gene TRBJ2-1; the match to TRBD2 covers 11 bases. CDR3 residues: CATSGGLAGSISYNEQFF. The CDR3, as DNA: TGTGCCACCAGCGGCGGACTAGCGGGCAGTATCTCCTACAATGAGCAGTTCTTC.